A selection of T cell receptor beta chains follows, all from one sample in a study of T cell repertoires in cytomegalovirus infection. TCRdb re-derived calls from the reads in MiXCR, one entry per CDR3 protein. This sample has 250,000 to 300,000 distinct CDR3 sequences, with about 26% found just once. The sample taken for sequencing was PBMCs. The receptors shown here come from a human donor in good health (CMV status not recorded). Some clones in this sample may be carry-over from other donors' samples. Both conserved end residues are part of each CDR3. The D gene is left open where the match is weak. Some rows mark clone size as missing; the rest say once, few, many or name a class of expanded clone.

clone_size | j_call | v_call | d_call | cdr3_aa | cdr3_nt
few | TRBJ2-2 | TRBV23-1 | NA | CASSQSSGPTNNTGELFF | TGCGCCAGCAGTCAATCATCAGGGCCCACCAATAACACCGGGGAGCTGTTTTTT
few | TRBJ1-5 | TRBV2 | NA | CASRGDHQPQHF | TGTGCCAGCAGGGGGGACCATCAGCCCCAGCATTTT
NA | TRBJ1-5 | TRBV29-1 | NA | CSALHRAHNQPQHF | TGCAGCGCTCTCCACAGGGCTCATAATCAGCCCCAGCATTTT
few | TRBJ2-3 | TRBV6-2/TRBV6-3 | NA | CASSYGGSFVTDTQYF | TGTGCCAGCAGTTATGGAGGGAGCTTCGTAACAGATACGCAGTATTTT
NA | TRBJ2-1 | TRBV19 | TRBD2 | CASSTATLFSGGAGNEQFF | TGTGCCAGTAGTACCGCCACGCTTTTTAGCGGGGGGGCTGGCAATGAGCAGTTCTTC
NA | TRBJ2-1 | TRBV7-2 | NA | CASSQTGFQFF | TGTGCCAGCAGCCAGACAGGCTTCCAGTTCTTC
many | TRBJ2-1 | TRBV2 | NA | CASSEIVPYNEQFF | TGTGCCAGCAGTGAGATTGTGCCCTACAATGAGCAGTTCTTC
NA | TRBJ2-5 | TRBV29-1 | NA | CSVEPNQETQYF | TGCAGCGTTGAACCCAACCAAGAGACCCAGTACTTC
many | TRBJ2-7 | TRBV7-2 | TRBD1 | CASSSTGTAVYEQYF | TGTGCCAGCAGCTCTACCGGGACAGCGGTCTACGAGCAGTACTTC
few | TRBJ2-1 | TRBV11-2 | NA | CASSLEGSTQFF | TGTGCCAGCAGCTTAGAAGGATCTACGCAGTTCTTC
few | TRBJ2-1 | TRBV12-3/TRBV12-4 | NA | CASTEDPGYNEQFF | TGTGCCAGCACCGAAGACCCGGGCTACAATGAGCAGTTCTTC
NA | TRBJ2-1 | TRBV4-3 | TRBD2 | CASSQAAILAGGKDEQFF | TGCGCCAGCAGCCAAGCGGCTATACTAGCGGGAGGGAAGGATGAGCAGTTCTTC
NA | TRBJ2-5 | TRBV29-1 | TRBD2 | CSVGLAETQYF | TGCAGCGTTGGACTAGCGGAGACCCAGTACTTC
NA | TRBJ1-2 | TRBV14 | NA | CASSHSPIGGYTF | TGTGCCAGCAGCCATTCTCCCATCGGTGGCTACACCTTC
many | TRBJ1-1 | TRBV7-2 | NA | CASSLVPGNTEAFF | TGTGCCAGCAGCTTAGTTCCGGGGAACACTGAAGCTTTCTTT
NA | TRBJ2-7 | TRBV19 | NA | CASSQPGRIGEQYF | TGTGCCAGTAGTCAACCGGGACGGATAGGCGAGCAGTACTTC
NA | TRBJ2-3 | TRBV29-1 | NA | CSVDVGTDTQYF | TGCAGCGTTGACGTAGGCACAGATACGCAGTATTTT
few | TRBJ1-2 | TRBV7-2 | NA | CASSPQGGRDYGYTF | TGTGCCAGCAGCCCCCAGGGAGGGAGAGACTATGGCTACACCTTC
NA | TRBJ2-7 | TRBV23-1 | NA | CASSSRVRTYEQYF | TGCGCCAGCAGTAGCCGGGTCAGAACCTACGAGCAGTACTTC
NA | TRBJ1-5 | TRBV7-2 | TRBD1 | CASSLRGGGGSNQPQHF | TGTGCCAGCAGCCTCAGGGGGGGGGGGGGAAGCAATCAGCCCCAGCATTTT
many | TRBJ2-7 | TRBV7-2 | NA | CASSSSGPPGEQYF | TGTGCCAGCAGCTCGAGCGGGCCTCCGGGCGAGCAGTACTTC
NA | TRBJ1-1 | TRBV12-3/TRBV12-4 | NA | CASSLGLSLEAFF | TGTGCCAGCAGTTTAGGCTTGAGCTTAGAAGCTTTCTTT
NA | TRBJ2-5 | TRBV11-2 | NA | CASSPRRGAQETQYF | TGTGCCAGCAGCCCCCGACGGGGAGCCCAAGAGACCCAGTACTTC
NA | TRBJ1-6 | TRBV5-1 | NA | CASSLGRAPNSPLHF | TGCGCCAGCAGCTTGGGACGGGCCCCAAATTCACCCCTCCACTTT
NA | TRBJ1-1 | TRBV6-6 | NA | CASSTGRHTEAFF | TGTGCCAGCAGCACAGGGAGGCACACTGAAGCTTTCTTT
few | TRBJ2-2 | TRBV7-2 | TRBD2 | CASSLARLTSGRRVGPGELFF | TGTGCCAGCAGCTTAGCGCGGTTAACTAGCGGGAGGAGGGTCGGCCCCGGGGAGCTGTTTTTT
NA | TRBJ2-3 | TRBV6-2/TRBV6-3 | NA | CASSHMGNVVDTQYF | TGTGCCAGCAGCCACATGGGAAACGTCGTGGATACGCAGTATTTT